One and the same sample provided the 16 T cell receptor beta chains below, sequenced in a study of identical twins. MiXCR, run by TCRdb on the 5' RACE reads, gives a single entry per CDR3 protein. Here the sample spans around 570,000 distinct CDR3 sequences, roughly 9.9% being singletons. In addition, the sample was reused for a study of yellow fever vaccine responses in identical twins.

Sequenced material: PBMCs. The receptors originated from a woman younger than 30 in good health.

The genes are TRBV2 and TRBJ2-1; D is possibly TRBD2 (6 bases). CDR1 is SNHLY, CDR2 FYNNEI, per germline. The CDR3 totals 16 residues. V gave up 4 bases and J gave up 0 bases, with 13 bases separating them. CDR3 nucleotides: TGTGCCAGCAGTGCGTCCCGGGGGAGCTCCTACAATGAGCAGTTCTTC. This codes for CASSASRGSSYNEQFF.

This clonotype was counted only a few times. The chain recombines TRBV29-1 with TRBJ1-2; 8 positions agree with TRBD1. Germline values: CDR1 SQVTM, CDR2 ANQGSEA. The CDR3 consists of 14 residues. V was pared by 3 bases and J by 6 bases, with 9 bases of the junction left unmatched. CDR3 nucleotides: TGCAGCGTTGACGGTAACAGGGGGAGGAATGGCTACACCTTC. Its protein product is CSVDGNRGRNGYTF.

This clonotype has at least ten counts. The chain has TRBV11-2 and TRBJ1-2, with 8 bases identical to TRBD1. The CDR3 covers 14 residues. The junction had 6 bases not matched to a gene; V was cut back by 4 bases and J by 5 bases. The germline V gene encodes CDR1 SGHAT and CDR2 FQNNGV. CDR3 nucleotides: TGTGCCAGCAGCTCGGAGAACAGGGGGTATGGCTACACCTTC. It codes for CASSSENRGYGYTF.

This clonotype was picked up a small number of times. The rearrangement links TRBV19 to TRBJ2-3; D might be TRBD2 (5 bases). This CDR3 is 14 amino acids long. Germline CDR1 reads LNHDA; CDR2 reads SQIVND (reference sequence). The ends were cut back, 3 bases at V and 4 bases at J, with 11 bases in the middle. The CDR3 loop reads CASSIRIGADTQYF. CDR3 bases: TGTGCCAGTAGTATTCGGATCGGGGCAGATACGCAGTATTTT. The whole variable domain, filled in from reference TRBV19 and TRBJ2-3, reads DGGITQSPKYLFRKEGQNVTLSCEQNLNHDAMYWYRQDPGQGLRLIYYSQIVNDFQKGDIAEGYSVSREKKESFPLTVTSAQKNPTAFYLCASSIRIGADTQYFGPGTRLTVL.

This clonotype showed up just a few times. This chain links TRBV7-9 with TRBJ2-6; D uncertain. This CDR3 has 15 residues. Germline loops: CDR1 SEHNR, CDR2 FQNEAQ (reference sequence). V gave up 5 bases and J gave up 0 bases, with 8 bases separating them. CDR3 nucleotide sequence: TGTGCCAGCAGCCTACAGATCTCTGGGGCCAACGTCCTGACTTTC. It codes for CASSLQISGANVLTF.

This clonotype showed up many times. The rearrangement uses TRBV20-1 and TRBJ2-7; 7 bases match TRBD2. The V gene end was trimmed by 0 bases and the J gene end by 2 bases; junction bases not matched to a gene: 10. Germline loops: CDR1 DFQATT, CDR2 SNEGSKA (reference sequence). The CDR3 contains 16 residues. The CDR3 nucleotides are TGCAGTGCTAGAGAAATTGCGGGGGAAATAACCTACGAGCAGTACTTC. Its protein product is CSAREIAGEITYEQYF.

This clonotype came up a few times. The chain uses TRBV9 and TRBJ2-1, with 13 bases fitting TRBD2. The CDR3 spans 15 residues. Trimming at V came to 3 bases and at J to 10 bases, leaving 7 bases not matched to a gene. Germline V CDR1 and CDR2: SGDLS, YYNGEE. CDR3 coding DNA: TGTGCCAGCAGCGACACTAGCGGGGGGGCCCTCGAGCAGTTCTTC. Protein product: CASSDTSGGALEQFF.

Here the CDR3 reads CASSHRDVFYTEAFF. DNA for the CDR3: TGTGCCAGCAGCCATAGGGACGTTTTCTACACTGAAGCTTTCTTT. The gene calls are TRBV14 and TRBJ1-1; D is perhaps TRBD1 (5 bases). The germline CDR1 and CDR2 sequences are SGHDN and FVKESK. The CDR3 contains 15 residues. V was trimmed by 3 bases and J by 3 bases, leaving 14 bases between them.

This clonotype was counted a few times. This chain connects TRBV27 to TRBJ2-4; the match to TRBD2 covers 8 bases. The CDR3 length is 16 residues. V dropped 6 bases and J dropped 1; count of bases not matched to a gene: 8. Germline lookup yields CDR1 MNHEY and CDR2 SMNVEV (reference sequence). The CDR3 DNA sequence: TGTGCCAGCAGCCAAACGGGAGGGCCTGCCAAAAACATTCAGTACTTC. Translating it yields CASSQTGGPAKNIQYF.

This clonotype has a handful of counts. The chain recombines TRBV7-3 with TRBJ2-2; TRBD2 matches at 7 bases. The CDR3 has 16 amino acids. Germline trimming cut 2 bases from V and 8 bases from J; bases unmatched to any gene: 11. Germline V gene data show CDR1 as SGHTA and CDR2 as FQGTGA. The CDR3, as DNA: TGTGCCAGCAGCTTAGAATTGAGACTAGCTCAAGGGGAGCTGTTTTTT. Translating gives CASSLELRLAQGELFF.

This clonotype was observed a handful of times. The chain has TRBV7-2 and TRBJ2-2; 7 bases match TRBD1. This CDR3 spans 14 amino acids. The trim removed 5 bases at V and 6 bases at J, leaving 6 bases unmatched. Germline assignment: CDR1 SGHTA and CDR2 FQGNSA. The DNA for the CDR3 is TGTGCCAGCAGCAGAGACAGGGTTCCCGGGGAGCTGTTTTTT. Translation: CASSRDRVPGELFF. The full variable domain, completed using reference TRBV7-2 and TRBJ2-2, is GAGVSQSPSNKVTEKGKDVELRCDPISGHTALYWYRQSLGQGLEFLIYFQGNSAPDKSGLPSDRFSAERTGGSVSTLTIQRTQQEDSAVYLCASSRDRVPGELFFGEGSRLTVL.

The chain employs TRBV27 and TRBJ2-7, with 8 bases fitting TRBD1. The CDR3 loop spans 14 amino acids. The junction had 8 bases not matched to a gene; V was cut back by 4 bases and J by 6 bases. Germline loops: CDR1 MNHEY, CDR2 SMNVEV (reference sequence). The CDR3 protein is CASSSLRGQVEQYF. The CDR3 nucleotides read TGTGCCAGCAGTTCCCTCAGGGGGCAGGTCGAGCAGTACTTC.

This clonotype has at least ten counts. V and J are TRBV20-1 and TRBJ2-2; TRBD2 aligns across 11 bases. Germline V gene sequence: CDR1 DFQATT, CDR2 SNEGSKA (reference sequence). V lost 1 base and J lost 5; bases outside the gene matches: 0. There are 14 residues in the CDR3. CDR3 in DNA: TGCAGTGCTAGAGGACTAGCGGGAACCGGGGAGCTGTTTTTT. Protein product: CSARGLAGTGELFF.

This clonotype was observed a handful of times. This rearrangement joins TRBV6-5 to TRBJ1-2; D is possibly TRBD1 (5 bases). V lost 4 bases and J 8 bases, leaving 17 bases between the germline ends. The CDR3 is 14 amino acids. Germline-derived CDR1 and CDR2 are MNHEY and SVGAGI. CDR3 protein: CASSSVVGRGGYTF. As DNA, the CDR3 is TGTGCCAGCAGTTCAGTTGTAGGAAGGGGCGGCTACACCTTC.

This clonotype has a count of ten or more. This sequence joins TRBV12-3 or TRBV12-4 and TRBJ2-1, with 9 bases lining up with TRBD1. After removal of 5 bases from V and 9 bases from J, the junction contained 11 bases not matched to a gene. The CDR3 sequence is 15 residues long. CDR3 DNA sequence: TGTGCCAGCAGTAATACAGGGGGCCTAAATACTGAGCAGTTCTTC. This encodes CASSNTGGLNTEQFF.

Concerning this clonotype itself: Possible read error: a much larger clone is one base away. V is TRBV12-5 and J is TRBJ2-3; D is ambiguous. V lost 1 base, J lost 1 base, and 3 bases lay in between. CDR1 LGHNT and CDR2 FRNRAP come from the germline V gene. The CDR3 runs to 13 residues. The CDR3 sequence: CASGLGGTDTQYF. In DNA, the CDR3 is TGTGCTAGTGGTTTGGGAGGCACAGATACGCAGTATTTT.